The clone carrying this T cell receptor beta chain was recorded at least ten times. Its specificity is not known. The source of the sample is a study of T cell clonality in common variable immunodeficiency. Study-wide points: Reportedly, TCR beta sequences from common variable immunodeficiency showed fewer deletions and N-nucleotide insertions. Authors noted CVID clonality's cause needs subpopulation repertoire sequencing.

Clones were read by immunoSEQ multiplex PCR, and TCRdb kept only the in-frame ones, dropping some. The table lists 40,000 or so clones, with no singletons. Most patients and controls had Caucasian heritage. Sequenced: peripheral blood mononuclear cells. The source is a human donor with common variable immunodeficiency.

The sequenced CDR3 bases are TGCAGTGCTAGTTACGACGTGCGTTGGAACAGCGAG. Translation gives CSASYDVRWNSE. In full, the CDR3 is CSASYDVRWNSEQYF. V gene TRBV20-1 combines with J gene TRBJ2-7; no reliable D call. Read coverage stops 3 residues before the CDR3 terminus; the germline J gene supplies the remainder. V shed 3 bases and J shed 6 bases, with 21 bases lying between them. The CDR3 length is 15 residues. Germline V gives CDR1 DFQATT, CDR2 SNEGSKA (reference sequence).